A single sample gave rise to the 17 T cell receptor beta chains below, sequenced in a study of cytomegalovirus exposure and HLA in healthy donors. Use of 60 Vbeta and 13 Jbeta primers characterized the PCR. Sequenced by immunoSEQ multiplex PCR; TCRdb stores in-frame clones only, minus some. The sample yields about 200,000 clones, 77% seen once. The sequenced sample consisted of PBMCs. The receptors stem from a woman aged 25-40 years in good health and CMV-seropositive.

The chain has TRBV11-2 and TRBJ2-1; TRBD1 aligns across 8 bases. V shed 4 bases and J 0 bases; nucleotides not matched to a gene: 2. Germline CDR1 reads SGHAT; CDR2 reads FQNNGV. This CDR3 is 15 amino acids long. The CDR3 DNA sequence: TGTGCCAGCAGCTGGACAGGGAGCTCCTACAATGAGCAGTTCTTC. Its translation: CASSWTGSSYNEQFF.

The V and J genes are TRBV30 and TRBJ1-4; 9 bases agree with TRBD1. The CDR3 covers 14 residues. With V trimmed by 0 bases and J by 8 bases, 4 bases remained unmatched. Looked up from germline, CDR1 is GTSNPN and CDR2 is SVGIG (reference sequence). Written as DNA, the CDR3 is TGTGCCTGGAGTGTAGGGACAGGGAGAGAAAAACTGTTTTTT. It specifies CAWSVGTGREKLFF.

CDR3 bases: TGTGCCAGCAGTTTAGACAGCTCCAAAAACATTCAGTACTTC. It encodes CASSLDSSKNIQYF. This chain connects TRBV28 to TRBJ2-4, with D perhaps TRBD1 (5 bases). The CDR3 has 14 amino acids. Looked up from germline, CDR1 is MDHEN and CDR2 is SYDVKM. Trimming took 2 bases from V and 2 from J, leaving 7 bases between them.

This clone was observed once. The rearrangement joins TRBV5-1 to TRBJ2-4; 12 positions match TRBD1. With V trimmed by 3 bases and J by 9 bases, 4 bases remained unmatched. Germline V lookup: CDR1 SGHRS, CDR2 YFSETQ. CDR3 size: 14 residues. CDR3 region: CASSSGQGASIQYF. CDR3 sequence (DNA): TGCGCCAGCAGCTCGGGACAGGGGGCTTCCATTCAGTACTTC.

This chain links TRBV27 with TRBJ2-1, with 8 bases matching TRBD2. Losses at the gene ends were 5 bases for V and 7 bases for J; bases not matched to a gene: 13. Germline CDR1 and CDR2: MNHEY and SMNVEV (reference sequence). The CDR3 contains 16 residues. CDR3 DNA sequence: TGTGCCAGCAGTCCCCCCGGGACTAGTAAGTGGAATGAGCAGTTCTTC. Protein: CASSPPGTSKWNEQFF.

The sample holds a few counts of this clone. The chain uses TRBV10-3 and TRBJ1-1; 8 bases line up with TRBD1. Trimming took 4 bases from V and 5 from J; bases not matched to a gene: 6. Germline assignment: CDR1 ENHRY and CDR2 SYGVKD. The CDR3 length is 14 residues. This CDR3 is CAISATGDRTEAFF. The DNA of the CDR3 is TGTGCCATCAGTGCGACAGGGGACCGAACTGAAGCTTTCTTT.

CDR3 loop: CASSELTATNTGELFF. The CDR3 bases are TGTGCCAGCAGCGAGTTGACAGCTACTAACACCGGGGAGCTGTTTTTT. The J gene is TRBJ2-2, the V gene TRBV7-2, with D possibly matching TRBD1 (5 bases). This CDR3 has 16 residues. V lost 5 bases, J lost 2 bases, and 15 bases lay in between. Germline V gene lookup returns CDR1 SGHTA and CDR2 FQGNSA.

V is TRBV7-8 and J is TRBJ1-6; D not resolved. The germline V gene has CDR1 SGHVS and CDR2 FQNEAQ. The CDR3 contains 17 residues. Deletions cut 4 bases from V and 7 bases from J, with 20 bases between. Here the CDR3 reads CASSSYDLWRRNSPLHF. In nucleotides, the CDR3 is TGTGCCAGCAGCTCCTACGACCTTTGGAGGAGGAATTCACCCCTCCACTTT.

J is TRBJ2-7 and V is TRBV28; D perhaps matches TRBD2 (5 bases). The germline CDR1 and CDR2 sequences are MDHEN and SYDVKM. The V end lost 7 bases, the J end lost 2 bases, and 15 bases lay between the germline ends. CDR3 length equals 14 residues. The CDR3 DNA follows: TGTGCCAGCACCCGGACTGGTTCTACCTACGAGCAGTACTTC. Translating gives CASTRTGSTYEQYF. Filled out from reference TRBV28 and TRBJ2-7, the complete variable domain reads DVKVTQSSRYLVKRTGEKVFLECVQDMDHENMFWYRQDPGLGLRLIYFSYDVKMKEKGDIPEGYSVSREKKERFSLILESASTNQTSMYLCASTRTGSTYEQYFGPGTRLTVT.

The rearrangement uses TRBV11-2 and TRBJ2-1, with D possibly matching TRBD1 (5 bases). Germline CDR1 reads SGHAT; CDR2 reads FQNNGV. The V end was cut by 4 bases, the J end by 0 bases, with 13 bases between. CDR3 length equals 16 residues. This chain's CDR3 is CASSSQGVISYNEQFF. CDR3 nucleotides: TGTGCCAGCAGCTCCCAGGGTGTGATCTCCTACAATGAGCAGTTCTTC.

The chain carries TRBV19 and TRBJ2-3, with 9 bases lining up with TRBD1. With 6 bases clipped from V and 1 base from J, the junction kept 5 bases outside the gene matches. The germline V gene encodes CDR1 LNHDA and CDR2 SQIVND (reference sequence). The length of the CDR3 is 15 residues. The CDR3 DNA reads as TGTGCCAGTAGAGGAAGGGACAGGGGCACAGATACGCAGTATTTT. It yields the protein CASRGRDRGTDTQYF.

CDR3 DNA: TGCGCCAGCAGCCAAGATTTCAGCGGGGGTTCCTCCTACAATGAGCAGTTCTTC. Protein: CASSQDFSGGSSYNEQFF. The chain has TRBV4-3 and TRBJ2-1, with 8 bases identical to TRBD2. Germline loops: CDR1 LGHNA, CDR2 YSLEER. The CDR3 loop spans 18 amino acids. V lost 0 bases, J lost 0 bases, and 7 bases stayed unmatched.

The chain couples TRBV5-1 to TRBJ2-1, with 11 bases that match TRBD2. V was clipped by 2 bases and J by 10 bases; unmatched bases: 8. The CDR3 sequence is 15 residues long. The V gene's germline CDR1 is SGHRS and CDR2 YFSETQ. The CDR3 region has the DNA TGCGCCAGCAGCTTAAACCTAGCGGGAGGACGGGAGCAGTTCTTC. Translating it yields CASSLNLAGGREQFF.

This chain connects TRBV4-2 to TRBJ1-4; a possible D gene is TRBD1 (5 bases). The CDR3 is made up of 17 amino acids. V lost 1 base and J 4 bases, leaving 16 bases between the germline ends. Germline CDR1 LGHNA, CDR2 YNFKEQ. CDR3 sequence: CASSQAGGGMGNEKLFF. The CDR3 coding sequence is TGTGCCAGCAGCCAAGCCGGGGGGGGGATGGGTAATGAAAAACTGTTTTTT.

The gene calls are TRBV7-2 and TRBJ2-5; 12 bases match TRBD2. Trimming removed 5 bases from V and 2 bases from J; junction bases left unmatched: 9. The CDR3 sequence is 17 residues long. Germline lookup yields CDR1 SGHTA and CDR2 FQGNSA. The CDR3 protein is CASSAQTSGRPQETQYF. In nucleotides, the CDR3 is TGTGCCAGCAGCGCGCAGACTAGCGGGAGACCTCAAGAGACCCAGTACTTC.

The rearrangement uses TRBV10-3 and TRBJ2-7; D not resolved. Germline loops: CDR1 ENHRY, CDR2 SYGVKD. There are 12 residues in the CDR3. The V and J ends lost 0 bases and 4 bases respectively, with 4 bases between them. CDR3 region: CAISESRYEQYF. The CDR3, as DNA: TGTGCCATCAGTGAGTCGAGGTACGAGCAGTACTTC.

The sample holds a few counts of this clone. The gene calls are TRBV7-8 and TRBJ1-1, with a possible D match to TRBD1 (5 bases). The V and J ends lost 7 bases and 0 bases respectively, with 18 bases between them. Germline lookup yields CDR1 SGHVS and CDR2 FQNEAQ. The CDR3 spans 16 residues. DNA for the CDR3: TGTGCCAGCACTCCTGGGGCAGGCGTCATGAACACTGAAGCTTTCTTT. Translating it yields CASTPGAGVMNTEAFF.